The 15 T cell receptor beta chains in this list originate from one sample, sequenced in a study of blood T cell repertoires in COVID-19. Here immunoSEQ multiplex PCR was the method, and the copy in TCRdb shows in-frame clones only, minus some. The sample has about 120,000 clones; more than 70% are singletons. Sequenced sample: peripheral blood. All receptors derive from a human donor in a cohort sampled during active COVID-19.

DNA for the CDR3: TGTGCCAGCAGCTTAGCTAGGAACACTGAAGCTTTCTTT. Translating it yields CASSLARNTEAFF. This rearrangement joins TRBV7-8 to TRBJ1-1; D is unresolved. Germline CDR1 reads SGHVS; CDR2 reads FQNEAQ. The CDR3 is made up of 13 amino acids. Trimming took 0 bases from V and 1 from J, leaving 3 bases between them. The full variable domain, with the rest looked up from reference TRBV7-8 and TRBJ1-1, is GAGVSQSPRYKVAKRGQDVALRCDPISGHVSLFWYQQALGQGPEFLTYFQNEAQLDKSGLPSDRFFAERPEGSVSTLKIQRTQQEDSAVYLCASSLARNTEAFFGQGTRLTVV.

The rearrangement uses TRBV5-6 and TRBJ1-4; D is uncertain. Germline loops: CDR1 SGHDT, CDR2 YYEEEE. Trimming cost V 0 bases and J 4 bases, with 10 bases left between them. The CDR3 consists of 15 residues. In DNA form, the CDR3 reads TGTGCCAGCAGCTTGGTGTCCAGTATTAATGAAAAACTGTTTTTT. This sequence encodes CASSLVSSINEKLFF.

This clone showed up just a few times. This chain uses TRBV2 with TRBJ2-7; D gene uncertain. This CDR3 has 13 amino acids. CDR1 is SNHLY and CDR2 is FYNNEI in the germline V gene. V gave up 11 bases and J gave up 0 bases, with 14 bases separating them. This CDR3 reads CADKQQSSYEQYF. CDR3 DNA: TGTGCCGATAAACAGCAGTCCTCCTACGAGCAGTACTTC.

This clone was counted only a few times. This chain joins TRBV5-1 and TRBJ1-2; TRBD1 is a possible D gene (5 bases). The ends were cut back, 0 bases at V and 7 bases at J, with 10 bases in the middle. Per germline, CDR1 SGHRS and CDR2 YFSETQ. The CDR3 has 13 residues. In DNA, the CDR3 is TGCGCCAGCAGCTTGGCGGGGAGGGGTGGCTACACCTTC. It codes for CASSLAGRGGYTF. The whole variable domain, remainder taken from reference TRBV5-1 and TRBJ1-2, is KAGVTQTPRYLIKTRGQQVTLSCSPISGHRSVSWYQQTPGQGLQFLFEYFSETQRNKGNFPGRFSGRQFSNSRSEMNVSTLELGDSALYLCASSLAGRGGYTFGSGTRLTVV.

The V and J genes are TRBV9 and TRBJ1-2; unclear D gene. Germline CDR1 and CDR2: SGDLS and YYNGEE. The CDR3 is 18 amino acids. V dropped 4 bases and J dropped 4 bases, with 26 bases sitting between them. This chain's CDR3 is CASSFDSGTPALSYGYTF. CDR3 DNA: TGTGCCAGCAGCTTTGATTCGGGAACTCCCGCCCTGAGCTATGGCTACACCTTC.

The rearrangement joins TRBV6-4 to TRBJ2-3; 11 bases align to TRBD2. CDR3 length equals 14 residues. CDR1 and CDR2 from the germline V gene are MRHNA and SNTAGT. V lost 7 bases and J lost 3; bases outside the gene matches: 3. The CDR3 sequence is CASKRTSGTDTQYF. CDR3 sequence (DNA): TGTGCCAGCAAGAGGACTAGCGGGACAGATACGCAGTATTTT.

J is TRBJ1-1 and V is TRBV6-5; a possible D gene is TRBD1 (5 bases). CDR3 size: 15 residues. The V gene lost 0 bases and the J gene lost 4 bases, with 12 bases spanning the gap. The germline V gene has CDR1 MNHEY and CDR2 SVGAGI. The CDR3 bases are TGTGCCAGCAGTTACTCAGGGGCGGGAGTCACTGAAGCTTTCTTT. This gives the protein CASSYSGAGVTEAFF.

The chain has TRBV5-5 and TRBJ1-2; no definite D call. The CDR3 length is 15 residues. Germline loops: CDR1 SGHKS, CDR2 YYEKEE (reference sequence). V was trimmed by 1 base and J by 6 bases, leaving 16 bases between them. CDR3 coding DNA: TGTGCCAGCAGCTTGAGCATCCGGGTTCCTAATGGCTACACCTTC. Translating it yields CASSLSIRVPNGYTF.

The table lists this clone with a count of one. The V and J genes are TRBV12-3 or TRBV12-4 and TRBJ2-7; 10 nucleotides line up with TRBD2. The CDR3 runs to 13 residues. V lost 4 bases and J lost 6; bases outside the gene matches: 3. The DNA of the CDR3 is TGTGCCAGCAGTTCGGGACTAGCGCTCGAGCAGTACTTC. Amino acid sequence: CASSSGLALEQYF.

The V and J genes are TRBV13 and TRBJ1-1, with 7 nucleotides matching TRBD1. The germline V gene has CDR1 PRHDT and CDR2 FYEKMQ (reference sequence). With 5 bases clipped from V and 5 bases from J, the junction kept 11 bases outside the gene matches. The CDR3 is 15 residues long. The CDR3 DNA sequence: TGTGCCAGCAGCCCCCGACAGGGTTTAAAAACTGAAGCTTTCTTT. It codes for CASSPRQGLKTEAFF.

The gene calls are TRBV12-3 or TRBV12-4 and TRBJ1-5; D is perhaps TRBD1 (5 bases). Trimming removed 7 bases at V and 7 bases at J, with 11 bases between. This CDR3 spans 12 amino acids. CDR3 nucleotides: TGTGCCAGCACCCAGGGAGGACAGCCCCAGCATTTT. Protein sequence: CASTQGGQPQHF.

The chain employs TRBV25-1 and TRBJ2-5; TRBD1 might be the D (7 bases). The CDR3 has 14 amino acids. Deletions cut 5 bases from V and 4 bases from J, with 14 bases between. Germline CDR1 and CDR2: MGHDK and SYGVNS. The CDR3 DNA is TGTGCCAGCAGTTGGAGGGGGCTGGGAGAGACCCAGTACTTC. This gives the protein CASSWRGLGETQYF.

V gene TRBV27 combines with J gene TRBJ1-6; TRBD1 aligns across 8 bases. The CDR3 has 17 amino acids. Unmatched junction bases numbered 5, after V lost 3 bases and J lost 1 base. CDR1 and CDR2 from the germline V gene are MNHEY and SMNVEV (reference sequence). CDR3 in DNA: TGTGCCAGCAGTTTCTCAGGGGGCGCATCCTATAATTCACCCCTCCACTTT. It translates to CASSFSGGASYNSPLHF.

CDR3 bases: TGCAGCGTTCAGCAAACGACGGGGGGCATCTACGAGCAGTACTTC. Its translation: CSVQQTTGGIYEQYF. J is TRBJ2-7 and V is TRBV29-1, with a tentative D call TRBD2 (7 bases). Trimming pared 5 bases from V and 3 bases from J, leaving 20 bases between. Germline values: CDR1 SQVTM, CDR2 ANQGSEA. This CDR3 spans 15 amino acids.

This clone was observed a handful of times. The chain is built from TRBV4-1 and TRBJ1-5; 7 nucleotides agree with TRBD1. The CDR3 consists of 15 residues. The ends lost 0 bases at V and 9 bases at J; junction bases unmatched: 8. Germline-derived CDR1 and CDR2 are MGHRA and YSYEKL. In DNA, the CDR3 is TGCGCCAGCAGCCAAGAAGGGACAGCCCAATGGCCCCAGCATTTT. This translates into CASSQEGTAQWPQHF.